A single sample gave rise to the 26 T cell receptor beta chains below, sequenced in a study of tumor and adjacent non-tumor tissue in lung cancer. Three rounds of nested PCR, following a modified ARM-PCR protocol, produced the TCRbeta library. TCRdb redid the calling of the multiplex PCR reads with MiXCR, one entry per CDR3 protein. The data contain tens of thousands of distinct CDR3 sequences, approximately 77% of them singletons. The template was RNA from unsorted bulk tissue. Sequenced sample: lung tumor tissue. The receptors here all came from a woman aged 40-49 years with non-small cell lung cancer.

Regarding this clonotype: A much more abundant neighbour one base away suggests this may be a read error. In this CDR3 the conserved last residue, phenylalanine or tryptophan, is missing, so a read error is likely. The chain has TRBV6-4 and TRBJ2-1; 8 positions agree with TRBD2. Germline CDR1 and CDR2: MRHNA and SNTAGT. The CDR3 has 14 residues. After removal of 4 bases from V and 5 bases from J, the junction contained 4 bases not matched to a gene. The CDR3 loop reads CASSGGGSHNEQFS. CDR3 nucleotides: TGTGCCAGCAGTGGCGGGGGGTCCCACAATGAGCAGTTCTCC.

For this clonotype: No conserved phenylalanine or tryptophan is present at the end of the CDR3, so a read error is the likely explanation. This rearrangement joins TRBV12-3 or TRBV12-4 to TRBJ1-1; the D gene is possibly TRBD1 (6 bases). The CDR3 has 13 residues. The V end was cut by 8 bases, the J end by 8 bases, with 18 bases between. CDR3 region: CASERDQGTEAFL. The CDR3, as DNA: TGTGCCAGCGAAAGGGATCAGGGGACCGAAGCTTTCCTT.

This clonotype has ten or more counts. The genes are TRBV4-2 and TRBJ1-6; 8 positions match TRBD1. Germline V CDR1 and CDR2: LGHNA, YNFKEQ. V shed 4 bases and J 7 bases; nucleotides not matched to a gene: 6. CDR3 length: 15 residues. CDR3: CASSPPGQENSPLHF. The CDR3 DNA reads TGTGCCAGCAGCCCTCCGGGACAGGAAAATTCACCCCTCCACTTT.

The gene calls are TRBV20-1 and TRBJ2-1; D perhaps matches TRBD2 (6 bases). The V end was cut by 1 base, the J end by 10 bases, with 17 bases between. Germline V CDR1 and CDR2: DFQATT, SNEGSKA (reference sequence). CDR3 length: 14 amino acids. The CDR3 sequence is CSARVLGLKREQFF. CDR3 sequence (DNA): TGCAGTGCTAGAGTTTTAGGACTAAAGAGAGAGCAGTTCTTC.

In its sample, this clonotype was seen many times. The rearrangement links TRBV6-6 to TRBJ1-5; 8 bases are a match to TRBD1. The V gene end was trimmed by 8 bases and the J gene end by 4 bases; junction bases not matched to a gene: 4. The germline V gene has CDR1 MNHNY and CDR2 SVGAGI (reference sequence). The CDR3 is 13 residues long. As DNA, the CDR3 is TGTGCCAGCGCCAGGGGGCAGAATCAGCCCCAGCATTTT. It encodes CASARGQNQPQHF.

This clonotype was counted a single time. One junction end disagrees with the germline gene, perhaps due to a read error. The chain recombines TRBV11-2 with TRBJ1-1; D remains unclear. The CDR3 is 14 residues long. Germline V gene data show CDR1 as SGHAT and CDR2 as FQNNGV. CDR3 residues: CATSLDCRVVVAFF. DNA for the CDR3: TGTGCCACCAGCTTAGATTGCAGAGTGGTGGTAGCTTTCTTT.

This clonotype has at least ten counts. The chain uses TRBV7-8 and TRBJ2-7; 7 nucleotides match TRBD1. The V gene's germline CDR1 is SGHVS and CDR2 FQNEAQ. After removal of 5 bases from V and 5 bases from J, the junction contained 9 bases not matched to a gene. CDR3 length equals 14 residues. CDR3 amino acids: CASSPRTGGNEQYF. CDR3 sequence (DNA): TGTGCCAGCAGCCCTCGGACAGGAGGAAACGAGCAGTACTTC.

CDR3 sequence: CASSVTTGAGGYTF. The CDR3 DNA is TGTGCCAGCAGCGTAACGACAGGGGCGGGTGGCTACACCTTC. The rearrangement links TRBV5-5 to TRBJ1-2, with TRBD1 matching 8 bases. The length of the CDR3 is 14 residues. Germline assignment: CDR1 SGHKS and CDR2 YYEKEE (reference sequence). The ends lost 4 bases at V and 7 bases at J; junction bases unmatched: 9.

As regards this clonotype: Lacking the conserved final phenylalanine or tryptophan, this CDR3 likely reflects a read error. The chain has TRBV13 and TRBJ2-7, with 8 bases that match TRBD1. Trimming took 6 bases from V and 6 from J; bases not matched to a gene: 13. The CDR3 has 15 residues. CDR1 and CDR2 (germline): PRHDT, FYEKMQ (reference sequence). Here the CDR3 reads CASSGSRGLTSEQYL. CDR3 DNA: TGTGCCAGCAGTGGGAGCAGGGGGCTTACAAGCGAGCAGTACTTA.

Remarks on this clonotype: A clone one base away is much larger, so this may be a read error. This chain connects TRBV14 to TRBJ2-3; TRBD2 agrees at 12 bases. Germline values: CDR1 SGHDN, CDR2 FVKESK. The CDR3 length is 16 residues. The DNA for the CDR3 is TGTGTCAGCAGCCTCCTCCTAGCGGGAGGGTCGTACACGCAGTATTTT. Residues: CVSSLLLAGGSYTQYF.

Concerning this clonotype itself: One junction end does not reproduce the germline sequence, and a read error may be involved. This rearrangement joins TRBV12-3 or TRBV12-4 to TRBJ2-1, with D possibly matching TRBD2 (6 bases). The CDR3 has 13 residues. Written as DNA, the CDR3 is TGTGCCAGCCGCCGGGCGGTTTTAGCGGAGCAGCTCTTC. It encodes CASRRAVLAEQLF.

A remark on this clonotype: The DNA is omitted, as the CDR3 cannot be located on it reliably, and the CDR3 follows TCRdb's listing. The chain employs TRBV6-6 and TRBJ2-1. Germline CDR1 is MNHNY and CDR2 is SVGAGI (reference sequence). 15 amino acids form the CDR3, both terminal residues included. The CDR3: CGRSYLCRQSNEQFF.

For this clonotype: At one end, the junction sequence differs from germline, possibly due to a read error. The chain links TRBV12-3 or TRBV12-4 to TRBJ2-5, with D possibly matching TRBD2 (6 bases). The CDR3 is made up of 14 amino acids. CDR3 amino acids: CASRAGLLQEAQYF. DNA for the CDR3: TGTGCCAGCAGGGCGGGACTGCTTCAAGAGGCCCAGTACTTC.

A word on this clonotype: The junction does not match germline at one end; this may be a read error. V and J are TRBV11-2 and TRBJ2-7; 9 nucleotides align to TRBD1. CDR1 and CDR2 (germline): SGHAT, FQNNGV. The CDR3 has 15 amino acids. In nucleotides, the CDR3 is TGTGCCAGCAGCATGGGGACAGGGATAGAGTACGAGCAGTACTTT. Protein product: CASSMGTGIEYEQYF.

As to this clonotype: The junction and the germline gene differ at one end; a read error may be behind it. The gene calls are TRBV30 and TRBJ2-7; no clear D. The V gene's germline CDR1 is GTSNPN and CDR2 SVGIG (reference sequence). The CDR3 spans 14 residues. The DNA for the CDR3 is TGTGCCTGGAGTGTCGGCGGTAACTCCTACGAGCAGTGCTTC. Translating gives CAWSVGGNSYEQCF.

This clonotype was recorded only once. Compared with germline, one end of the junction differs, possibly owing to a read error. The rearrangement links TRBV12-3 or TRBV12-4 to TRBJ2-3, with D maybe TRBD2 (5 bases). The CDR3 contains 15 residues. The CDR3 nucleotides are TGTCCCAGCAGCTCCCGACTAATAGACACAGATACGCAGTATTTT. Translating it yields CPSSSRLIDTDTQYF.

CDR3 sequence (DNA): TGTGCCAGCGCGTGGGGAATCGACCTGGAGACCCAGTACTTC. Its translation is CASAWGIDLETQYF. The V gene is TRBV6-2 or TRBV6-3, the J gene TRBJ2-5; D is undetermined. V gave up 8 bases and J gave up 5 bases, with 18 bases separating them. The CDR3 length is 14 residues. Germline CDR1 is MNHEY and CDR2 is SVGEGT.

This chain uses TRBV5-4 with TRBJ2-7, with D unresolved. The germline gives CDR1 SGHNT, CDR2 YYREEE (reference sequence). The CDR3 is 14 amino acids. CDR3 loop: CVRSLPTDNYEQYF. Written as DNA, the CDR3 is TGTGTCAGGAGCCTCCCGACCGACAACTACGAGCAGTACTTC. The entire variable domain, with the rest obtained from reference TRBV5-4 and TRBJ2-7, is as follows: ETGVTQSPTHLIKTRGQQVTLRCSSQSGHNTVSWYQQALGQGPQFIFQYYREEENGRGNFPPRFSGLQFPNYSSELNVNALELDDSALYLCVRSLPTDNYEQYFGPGTRLTVT.

Note on this clonotype: Since a much larger clone is just one base distant, this may be a read error. The chain has TRBV20-1 and TRBJ2-3; D is unresolved. This CDR3 comprises 14 residues. Trimming shortened V by 0 bases and J by 4 bases, and 11 bases separated the two germline ends. The germline CDR1 and CDR2 sequences are DFQATT and SNEGSKA (reference sequence). The CDR3 coding sequence is TGCAGTGCTAGAGATTTCCAGACCGCAGATACGCAGTATTTT. Its protein product is CSARDFQTADTQYF.

This clonotype was picked up a small number of times. The chain combines TRBV5-8 with TRBJ1-2; a weak D match, TRBD1 (6 bases). V was shortened by 0 bases and J by 14 bases, with 20 bases between the two germline ends. Germline CDR1 reads SGHTS; CDR2 reads YDEGEE. There are 14 residues in the CDR3. DNA for the CDR3: TGTGCCAGCAGCTTGGTCTTGACCCCCGGGGGCAATACCTTC. Its translation is CASSLVLTPGGNTF.

The chain recombines TRBV29-1 with TRBJ1-4; D is possibly TRBD1 (5 bases). With 7 bases removed from V and 5 bases from J, the gap between germline ends came to 17 bases. The germline CDR1 and CDR2 sequences are SQVTM and ANQGSEA. This CDR3 has 14 amino acids. DNA for the CDR3: TGCAGCGGGGGCAGAGTGATTGTAAATGAAAAACTGTTTTTT. This codes for CSGGRVIVNEKLFF.

As concerns this clonotype: The final CDR3 position lacks the conserved phenylalanine or tryptophan, pointing to a likely read error. The chain combines TRBV12-3 or TRBV12-4 with TRBJ2-7; no definite D call. Between the trimmed V and J ends, which lost 4 bases and 2 bases, there was a span of 12 bases. CDR3 length: 14 amino acids. As DNA, the CDR3 is TGTGCCAGCAGTTCGCAGACGAGGACCTACGAGCAGTACTAC. Translation: CASSSQTRTYEQYY.

A word on this clonotype: One end of the junction is discordant with germline, which a read error may explain. This chain links TRBV7-9 with TRBJ1-1, with D tentatively TRBD1 (6 bases). The germline CDR1 and CDR2 sequences are SEHNR and FQNEAQ (reference sequence). The CDR3 runs 17 residues. The CDR3 loop reads CVSSFARPWGLNTEAFF. CDR3 sequence (DNA): TGTGTCAGCAGCTTCGCCAGACCATGGGGGCTCAATACTGAAGCTTTCTTT. The complete variable domain, with remaining parts taken from reference TRBV7-9 and TRBJ1-1, reads DTGVSQNPRHKITKRGQNVTFRCDPISEHNRLYWYRQTLGQGPEFLTYFQNEAQLEKSRLLSDRFSAERPKGSFSTLEIQRTEQGDSAMYLCVSSFARPWGLNTEAFFGQGTRLTVV.

The CDR3 DNA reads TGCAGCGCCGCCCGCACTAGCGAGAAGAGATGCTACGAGCAGTACTTC. Translating it yields CSAARTSEKRCYEQYF. The V and J genes are TRBV29-1 and TRBJ2-7; 7 nucleotides match TRBD2. The V gene end was trimmed by 7 bases and the J gene end by 3 bases; junction bases not matched to a gene: 18. The CDR3 runs to 16 residues. CDR1 is SQVTM and CDR2 is ANQGSEA in the germline V gene.

The count of this clonotype is one. The junction departs from germline at one end; a sequencing error may be responsible. V and J are TRBV6-5 and TRBJ1-2; the D gene is possibly TRBD1 (5 bases). Germline assignment: CDR1 MNHEY and CDR2 SVGAGI. This CDR3 is 15 amino acids long. For the CDR3, the DNA is TGCGCCAGCAGTTACGGGGCAGGGTTTGACTATGGCTATACCTTC. Protein product: CASSYGAGFDYGYTF.

The chain combines TRBV11-2 with TRBJ1-1; TRBD1 might be the D (5 bases). The CDR3 is 16 amino acids. Germline V CDR1 and CDR2: SGHAT, FQNNGV. The CDR3 loop is CTNSRTRSWGNTEAFF. As DNA, the CDR3 is TGTACCAACAGCCGTACAAGGTCTTGGGGGAATACTGAAGCTTTCTTT.